These T cell receptor beta chains were read from a single sample in a study of PD-1 blockade in classical Hodgkin lymphoma. The assay was immunoSEQ multiplex PCR, and TCRdb's table has in-frame clones only and misses some. Seen here are fewer than 20,000 clones, roughly 80% observed once, and the top ten hold 1%. The material sequenced was CD4+ T cells from blood, taken at baseline. These receptors were taken from a human donor with classical Hodgkin lymphoma. The CDR3 runs from the conserved cysteine through the conserved F or W. A D gene is named only where the DNA matches it firmly. The size entry is marked missing in some rows and otherwise reads once, few, many or a size class.

D gene	clone size	V gene	CDR3 length	J gene	CDR3 DNA	CDR3 protein
-	-	TRBV5-1	15	TRBJ1-1	TGCGCCAGCAGCTTTGGGCCCACAGGGAACACTGAAGCTTTCTTT	CASSFGPTGNTEAFF
-	few	TRBV7-9	15	TRBJ1-5	TGTGCCAGCAGCTTCGGACAGACGGGCAATCAGCCCCAGCATTTT	CASSFGQTGNQPQHF
-	-	TRBV28	13	TRBJ2-7	TGTGCCAGCAGTTTATCAAACTTTTACGAGCAGTACTTC	CASSLSNFYEQYF
-	-	TRBV10-3	13	TRBJ2-5	TGTGCCGCTGGCGGCCCGCCCACAGAGACCCAGTACTTC	CAAGGPPTETQYF
-	-	TRBV7-2	10	TRBJ2-3	TGTGCCAGCGGCCTAGGAACGCAGTATTTT	CASGLGTQYF
-	-	TRBV21-1	16	TRBJ2-7	TGTGCCAGCATCGAGGGGCAGCTGAGTAAGGACTACGAGCAGTACTTC	CASIEGQLSKDYEQYF
-	-	TRBV7-9	13	TRBJ1-5	TGTGCCAGCAGCTTTGCCTGGGGTCAGCCCCAGCATTTT	CASSFAWGQPQHF
TRBD2	-	TRBV4-3	17	TRBJ2-3	TGCGCCAGCAGCCTGACCTTAGCGGGATCAACGAGGGATACGCAGTATTTT	CASSLTLAGSTRDTQYF
-	-	TRBV13	15	TRBJ2-3	TGTGCCAGCAGCCCCGCAATGGGTTTCACAGATACGCAGTATTTT	CASSPAMGFTDTQYF
-	-	TRBV18	16	TRBJ1-2	TGTGCCAGCTCACCTTCACCGACGGGGGCTGGCTATGGCTACACCTTC	CASSPSPTGAGYGYTF
-	-	TRBV27	16	TRBJ2-1	TGTGCCAGCAGACCGGTGGGGGTGGGGTCCTACAATGAGCAGTTCTTC	CASRPVGVGSYNEQFF
TRBD2	-	TRBV5-1	16	TRBJ2-1	TGCGCCAGCAGCTTGGATGGCGGGAGGGCCTCTGATGAGCAGTTCTTC	CASSLDGGRASDEQFF
TRBD2	-	TRBV27	18	TRBJ2-7	TGTGCCAGCACCAAATATAGCGGGCAGGACCGTATTTCCTACGAGCAGTACTTC	CASTKYSGQDRISYEQYF
-	-	TRBV6-4	12	TRBJ1-2	TGTGCCAGCAGACAGGGCTTTGATGGCTACACCTTC	CASRQGFDGYTF
TRBD1	-	TRBV5-1	12	TRBJ1-1	TGCGCCAGCAGCTCCGGACAGGGTCGCGCTTTCTTT	CASSSGQGRAFF
-	-	TRBV21-1	11	TRBJ2-7	TGTGCCAGCGCGTTTTGGAAGGAGCAGTACTTC	CASAFWKEQYF
-	-	TRBV7-2	15	TRBJ2-1	TGTGCCAGCAGCTTAAATGGTAGGGCAGCAAATGAGCAGTTCTTC	CASSLNGRAANEQFF
-	-	TRBV19	12	TRBJ2-3	TGTGCCAGTAGTCGAAGCACAGATACGCAGTATTTT	CASSRSTDTQYF
-	-	TRBV7-6	12	TRBJ2-3	TGTGCCAGCAGCTGGAACAGGGATACGCAGTATTTT	CASSWNRDTQYF
-	-	TRBV7-6	16	TRBJ2-2	TGTGCCAGCAGCTTAGTTGCGGGTCCGAACACCGGGGAGCTGTTTTTT	CASSLVAGPNTGELFF
-	-	TRBV9	16	TRBJ2-3	TGTGCCAGCAGCGTATTTTGGGGGGCTAGCACAGATACGCAGTATTTT	CASSVFWGASTDTQYF
-	-	TRBV27	12	TRBJ1-1	TGTGCCAGCGGCAGGTGGGGCACTGAAGCTTTCTTT	CASGRWGTEAFF
TRBD2	-	TRBV7-2	15	TRBJ2-7	TGTGCCAGCAGCTTTCGGGGGGAGGAGTCCTACGAGCAGTACTTC	CASSFRGEESYEQYF
TRBD1	once	TRBV2	13	TRBJ2-7	TGTGCCAGCAGGCCTAACGACAGGGAAGAGCAGTACTTC	CASRPNDREEQYF
-	-	TRBV29-1	13	TRBJ1-1	TGCAGCGTTGAGGTGGTAGAGAACACTGAAGCTTTCTTT	CSVEVVENTEAFF